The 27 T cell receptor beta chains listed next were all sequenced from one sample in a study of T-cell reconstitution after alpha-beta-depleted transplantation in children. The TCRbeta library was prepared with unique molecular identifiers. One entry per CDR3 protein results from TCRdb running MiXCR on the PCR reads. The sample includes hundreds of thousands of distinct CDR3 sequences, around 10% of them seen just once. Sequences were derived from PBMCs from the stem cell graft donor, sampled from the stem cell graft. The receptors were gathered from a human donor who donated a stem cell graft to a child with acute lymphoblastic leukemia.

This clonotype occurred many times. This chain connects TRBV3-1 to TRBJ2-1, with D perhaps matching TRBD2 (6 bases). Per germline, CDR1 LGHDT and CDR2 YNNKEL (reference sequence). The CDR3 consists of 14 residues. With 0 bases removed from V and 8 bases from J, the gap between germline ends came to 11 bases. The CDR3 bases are TGTGCCAGCAGCCAAGACGGGAGTGGGGATGAGCAGTTCTTC. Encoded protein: CASSQDGSGDEQFF.

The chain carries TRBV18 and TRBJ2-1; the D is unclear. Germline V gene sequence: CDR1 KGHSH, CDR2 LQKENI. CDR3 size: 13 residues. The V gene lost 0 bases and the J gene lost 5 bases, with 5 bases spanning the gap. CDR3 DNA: TGTGCCAGCTCACCACCAGCTGACAATGAGCAGTTCTTC. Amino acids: CASSPPADNEQFF.

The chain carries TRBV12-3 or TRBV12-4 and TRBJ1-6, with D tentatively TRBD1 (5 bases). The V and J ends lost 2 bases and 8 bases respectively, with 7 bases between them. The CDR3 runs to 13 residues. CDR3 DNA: TGTGCCAGCAGTTTAATGGGGGATTCACCCCTCCACTTT. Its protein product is CASSLMGDSPLHF.

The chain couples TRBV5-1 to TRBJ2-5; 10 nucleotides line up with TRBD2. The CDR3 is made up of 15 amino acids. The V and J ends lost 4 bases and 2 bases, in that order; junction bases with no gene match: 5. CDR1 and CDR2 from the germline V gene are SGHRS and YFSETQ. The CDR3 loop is CASSPVAGGQETQYF. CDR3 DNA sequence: TGCGCCAGCAGCCCCGTAGCGGGGGGACAAGAGACCCAGTACTTC.

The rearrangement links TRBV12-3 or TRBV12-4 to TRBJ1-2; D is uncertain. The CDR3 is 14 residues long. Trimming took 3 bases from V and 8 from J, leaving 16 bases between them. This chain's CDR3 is CASSLPGLGSGYTF. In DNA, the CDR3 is TGTGCCAGCAGTTTGCCCGGCCTAGGGAGCGGCTACACCTTC.

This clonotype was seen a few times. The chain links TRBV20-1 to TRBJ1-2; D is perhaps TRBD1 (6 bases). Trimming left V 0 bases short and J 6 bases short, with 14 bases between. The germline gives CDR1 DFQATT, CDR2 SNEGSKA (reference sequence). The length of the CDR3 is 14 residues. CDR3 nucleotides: TGCAGTGCTAGAGAAGGCAGGGGAGGCAATGGCTACACCTTC. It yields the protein CSAREGRGGNGYTF.

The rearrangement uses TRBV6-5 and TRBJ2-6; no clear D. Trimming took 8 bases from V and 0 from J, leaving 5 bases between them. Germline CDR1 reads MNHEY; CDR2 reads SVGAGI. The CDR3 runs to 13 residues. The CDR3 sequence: CASVSSGANVLTF. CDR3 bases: TGTGCCAGCGTTAGCTCTGGGGCCAACGTCCTGACTTTC.

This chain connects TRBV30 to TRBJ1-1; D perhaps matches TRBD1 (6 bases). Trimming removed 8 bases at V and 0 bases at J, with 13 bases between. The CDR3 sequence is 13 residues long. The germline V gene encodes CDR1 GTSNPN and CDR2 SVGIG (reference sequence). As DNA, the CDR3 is TGTGCCCGACAGGAGCTAATGAACACTGAAGCTTTCTTT. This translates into CARQELMNTEAFF. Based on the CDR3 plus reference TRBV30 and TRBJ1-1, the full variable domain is SQTIHQWPATLVQPVGSPLSLECTVEGTSNPNLYWYRQAAGRGLQLLFYSVGIGQISSEVPQNLSASRPQDRQFILSSKKLLLSDSGFYLCARQELMNTEAFFGQGTRLTVV.

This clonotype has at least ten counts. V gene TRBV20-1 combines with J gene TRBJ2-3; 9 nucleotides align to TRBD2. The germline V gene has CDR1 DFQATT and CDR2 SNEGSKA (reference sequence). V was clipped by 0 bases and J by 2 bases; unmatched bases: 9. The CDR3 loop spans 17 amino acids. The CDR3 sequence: CSARDPRLAGTTDTQYF. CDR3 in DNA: TGCAGTGCTAGAGATCCGCGTCTAGCGGGGACCACAGATACGCAGTATTTT.

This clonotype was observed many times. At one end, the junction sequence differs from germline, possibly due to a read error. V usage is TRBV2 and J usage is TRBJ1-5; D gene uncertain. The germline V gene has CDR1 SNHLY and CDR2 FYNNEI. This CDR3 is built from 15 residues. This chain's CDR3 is CASREARTSRQPQHF. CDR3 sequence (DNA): TGTGCCAGCAGAGAAGCCAGGACGTCAAGACAGCCCCAGCATTTT.

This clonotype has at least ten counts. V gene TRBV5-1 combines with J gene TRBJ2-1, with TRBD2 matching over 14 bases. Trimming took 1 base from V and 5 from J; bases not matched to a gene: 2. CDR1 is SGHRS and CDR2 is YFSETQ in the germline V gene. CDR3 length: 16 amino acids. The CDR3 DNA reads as TGCGCCAGCAGCTTGCGACTAGCGGGGGGGAACAATGAGCAGTTCTTC. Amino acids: CASSLRLAGGNNEQFF.

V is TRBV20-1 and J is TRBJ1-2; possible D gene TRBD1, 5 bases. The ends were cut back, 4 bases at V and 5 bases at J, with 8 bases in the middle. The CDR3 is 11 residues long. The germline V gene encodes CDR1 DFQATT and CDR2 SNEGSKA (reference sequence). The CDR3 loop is CSAIGDYGYTF. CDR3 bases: TGCAGTGCTATAGGGGATTATGGCTACACCTTC.

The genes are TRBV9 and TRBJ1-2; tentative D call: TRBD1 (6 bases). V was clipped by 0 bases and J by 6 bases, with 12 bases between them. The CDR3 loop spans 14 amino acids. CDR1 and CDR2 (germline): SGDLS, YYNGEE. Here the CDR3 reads CASSVVTGWNGYTF. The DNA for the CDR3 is TGTGCCAGCAGCGTAGTCACAGGGTGGAATGGCTACACCTTC. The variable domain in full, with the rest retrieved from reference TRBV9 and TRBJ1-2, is DSGVTQTPKHLITATGQRVTLRCSPRSGDLSVYWYQQSLDQGLQFLIQYYNGEERAKGNILERFSAQQFPDLHSELNLSSLELGDSALYFCASSVVTGWNGYTFGSGTRLTVV.

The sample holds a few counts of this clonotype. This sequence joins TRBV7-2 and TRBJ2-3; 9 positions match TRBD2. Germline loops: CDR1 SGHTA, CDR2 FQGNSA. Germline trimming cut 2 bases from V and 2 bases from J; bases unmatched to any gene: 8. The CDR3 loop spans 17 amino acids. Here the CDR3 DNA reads TGTGCCAGCAGCTTATCTTCAGCGGGGGGACTCACAGATACGCAGTATTTT. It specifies CASSLSSAGGLTDTQYF. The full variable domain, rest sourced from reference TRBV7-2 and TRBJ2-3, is GAGVSQSPSNKVTEKGKDVELRCDPISGHTALYWYRQSLGQGLEFLIYFQGNSAPDKSGLPSDRFSAERTGGSVSTLTIQRTQQEDSAVYLCASSLSSAGGLTDTQYFGPGTRLTVL.

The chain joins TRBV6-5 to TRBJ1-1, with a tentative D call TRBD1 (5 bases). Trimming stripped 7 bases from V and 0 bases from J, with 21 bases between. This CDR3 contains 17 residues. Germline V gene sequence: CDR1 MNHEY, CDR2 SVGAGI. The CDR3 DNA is TGTGCCAGCAAGCGGGGGGTCCCTCGTACTTTGAACACTGAAGCTTTCTTT. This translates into CASKRGVPRTLNTEAFF.

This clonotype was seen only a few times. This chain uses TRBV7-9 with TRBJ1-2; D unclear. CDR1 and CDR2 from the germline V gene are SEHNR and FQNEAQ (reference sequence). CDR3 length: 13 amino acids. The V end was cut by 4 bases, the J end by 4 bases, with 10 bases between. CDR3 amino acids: CASSSDGPYGYTF. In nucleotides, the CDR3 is TGTGCCAGCAGCTCGGACGGTCCCTATGGCTACACCTTC.

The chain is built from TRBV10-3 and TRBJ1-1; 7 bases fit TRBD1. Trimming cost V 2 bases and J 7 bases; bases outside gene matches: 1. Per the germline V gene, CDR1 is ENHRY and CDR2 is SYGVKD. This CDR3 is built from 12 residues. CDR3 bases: TGTGCCATCAGTGAGACAGGGGATGAAGCTTTCTTT. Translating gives CAISETGDEAFF.

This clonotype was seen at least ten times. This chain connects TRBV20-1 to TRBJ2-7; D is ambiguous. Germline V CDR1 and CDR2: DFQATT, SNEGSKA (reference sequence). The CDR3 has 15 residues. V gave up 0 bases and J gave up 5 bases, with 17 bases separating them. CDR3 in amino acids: CSARDLDGTLNEQYF. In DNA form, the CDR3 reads TGCAGTGCTAGAGATCTAGACGGAACACTGAACGAGCAGTACTTC.

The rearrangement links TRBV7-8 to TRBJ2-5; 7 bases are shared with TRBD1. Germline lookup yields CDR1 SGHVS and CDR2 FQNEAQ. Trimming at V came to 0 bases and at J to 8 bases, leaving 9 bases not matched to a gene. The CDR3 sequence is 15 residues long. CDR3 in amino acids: CASSLAWDSLLTQYF. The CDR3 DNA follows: TGTGCCAGCAGCTTAGCATGGGACAGCCTACTTACCCAGTACTTC.

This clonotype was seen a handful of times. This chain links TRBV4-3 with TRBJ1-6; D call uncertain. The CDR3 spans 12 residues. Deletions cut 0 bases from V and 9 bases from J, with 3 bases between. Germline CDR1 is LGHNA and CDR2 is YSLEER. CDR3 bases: TGCGCCAGCAGCCAAGATGGTTCACCCCTCCACTTT. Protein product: CASSQDGSPLHF.

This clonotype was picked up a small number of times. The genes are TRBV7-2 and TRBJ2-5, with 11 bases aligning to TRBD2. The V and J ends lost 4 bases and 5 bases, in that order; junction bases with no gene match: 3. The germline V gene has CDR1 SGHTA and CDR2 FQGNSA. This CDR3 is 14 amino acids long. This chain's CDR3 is CASSSSGGSETQYF. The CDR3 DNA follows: TGTGCCAGCAGCTCTAGCGGGGGGTCTGAGACCCAGTACTTC.

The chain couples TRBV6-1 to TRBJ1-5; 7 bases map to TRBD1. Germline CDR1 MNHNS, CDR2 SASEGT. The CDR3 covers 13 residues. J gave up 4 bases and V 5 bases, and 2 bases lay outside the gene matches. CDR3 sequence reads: CASSTQGNQPQHF. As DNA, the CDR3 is TGTGCCAGCAGTACACAGGGGAATCAGCCCCAGCATTTT.

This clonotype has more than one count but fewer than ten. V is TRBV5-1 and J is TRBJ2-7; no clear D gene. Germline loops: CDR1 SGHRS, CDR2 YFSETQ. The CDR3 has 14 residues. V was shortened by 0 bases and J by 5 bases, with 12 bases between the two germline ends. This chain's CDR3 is CASSLASTVDEQYF. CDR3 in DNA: TGCGCCAGCAGCTTGGCTAGTACGGTCGACGAGCAGTACTTC.

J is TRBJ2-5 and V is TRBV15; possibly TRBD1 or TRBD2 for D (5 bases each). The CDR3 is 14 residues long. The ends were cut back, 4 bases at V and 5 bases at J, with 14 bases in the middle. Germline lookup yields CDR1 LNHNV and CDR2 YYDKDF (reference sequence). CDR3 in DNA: TGTGCCACCAGCACTATAGGGGCGGGCGAGACCCAGTACTTC. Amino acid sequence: CATSTIGAGETQYF.

The CDR3 reads CASSLGAVANTEAFF. In DNA, the CDR3 is TGTGCCAGCAGCTTAGGAGCGGTGGCGAACACTGAAGCTTTCTTT. This chain connects TRBV7-6 to TRBJ1-1; D is uncertain. The ends were cut back, 1 base at V and 1 base at J, with 10 bases in the middle. The CDR3 is made up of 15 amino acids. From germline, CDR1 is SGHVS and CDR2 FNYEAQ.

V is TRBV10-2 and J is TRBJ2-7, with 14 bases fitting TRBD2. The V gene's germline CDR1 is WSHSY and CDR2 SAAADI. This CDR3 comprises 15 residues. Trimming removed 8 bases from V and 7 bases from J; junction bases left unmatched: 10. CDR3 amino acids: CASQSTSGGVGEQYF. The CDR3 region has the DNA TGCGCCAGCCAATCGACTAGCGGGGGGGTGGGGGAGCAGTACTTC.

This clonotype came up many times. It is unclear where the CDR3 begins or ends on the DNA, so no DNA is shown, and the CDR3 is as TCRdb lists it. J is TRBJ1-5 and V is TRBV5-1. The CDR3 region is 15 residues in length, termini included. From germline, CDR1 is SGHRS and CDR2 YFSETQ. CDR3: CASSFGSGSSQPQHF.